Below, 16 T cell receptor beta chains from the same sample are listed, as sequenced in a study of tumor-infiltrating lymphocytes in primary liver carcinoma. Total RNA (approximately 500 ng) served as template for TCR beta cDNA synthesis primed by a constant-region primer. Investigators got TCR beta libraries out of three nested multiplex PCR rounds, done with slightly modified ARM-PCR. PCR rounds one and two used TRBV1-TRBV30 forward primers with a C-beta reverse primer for around 9 cycles each. TCRdb passed the multiplex PCR reads through MiXCR, listing each CDR3 protein once. This table has over 250,000 distinct CDR3 sequences, approximately 54% appearing once. The authors took blood RNA from unsorted whole blood and also extracted germline DNA. The sequenced sample was peripheral blood. Receptors were obtained from a woman aged 25 to 39 with primary liver carcinoma and hepatitis B virus infection.

This clonotype was found a few times. A clone one base away is much larger, so this may be a read error. The V and J genes are TRBV12-3 or TRBV12-4 and TRBJ1-2; 7 nucleotides line up with TRBD1. The junction had 11 bases not matched to a gene; V was cut back by 7 bases and J by 9 bases. This CDR3 is built from 13 residues. CDR3: CASTNDRVDCYTF. CDR3 sequence (DNA): TGTGCCAGCACTAACGACAGGGTCGACTGCTACACCTTC.

Concerning this clonotype itself: Relative to the germline gene, one junction end is altered; a read error may explain this. The V gene is TRBV10-2, the J gene TRBJ2-1, with D possibly being TRBD2 (5 bases). The CDR3 length is 15 residues. Germline lookup yields CDR1 WSHSY and CDR2 SAAADI. CDR3 residues: CASIEGGKPPYKQFF. CDR3 coding DNA: TGCGCCAGCATTGAGGGTGGGAAACCCCCGTATAAGCAGTTCTTC.

The V gene is TRBV11-2, the J gene TRBJ2-1; D not resolved. Germline CDR1 reads SGHAT; CDR2 reads FQNNGV. V was cut by 0 bases and J by 7 bases, with 10 bases left in between. The CDR3 consists of 14 residues. CDR3 sequence reads: CASSLELIGNEQFF. CDR3 bases: TGTGCCAGCAGCTTAGAACTCATAGGAAATGAGCAGTTCTTC.

Turning to this clonotype: An end of the junction does not agree with germline; a read error may underlie this. The CDR3 sequence: CANSQVRTSAYNEQFF. CDR3 in DNA: TGCGCCAACAGCCAAGTTAGGACTAGCGCCTACAATGAGCAGTTCTTC. The chain couples TRBV4-1 to TRBJ2-1, with 9 bases matching TRBD2. The CDR3 loop spans 16 amino acids. Germline-derived CDR1 and CDR2 are MGHRA and YSYEKL.

This chain uses TRBV28 with TRBJ1-1, with D uncertain. The CDR3 extends over 13 amino acids. Trimming cost V 6 bases and J 4 bases, with 12 bases left between them. Germline assignment: CDR1 MDHEN and CDR2 SYDVKM. The CDR3 region is CASSPLRGTEAFF. The CDR3 bases are TGTGCCAGCAGCCCTCTCCGGGGCACTGAAGCTTTCTTT. Complete variable domain (other parts from reference TRBV28 and TRBJ1-1): DVKVTQSSRYLVKRTGEKVFLECVQDMDHENMFWYRQDPGLGLRLIYFSYDVKMKEKGDIPEGYSVSREKKERFSLILESASTNQTSMYLCASSPLRGTEAFFGQGTRLTVV.

On this clonotype itself: At one of its ends the junction is not consistent with the germline gene, which may arise from a read error. DNA for the CDR3: TGTGCCAGCGGCCAAGATTTAGGGTTGGGTACGCAGTATTTT. Translating gives CASGQDLGLGTQYF. The V call is TRBV14, the J call TRBJ2-3; D gene ambiguous. The CDR3 extends over 14 amino acids. From germline, CDR1 is SGHDN and CDR2 FVKESK.

On this clonotype itself: A much bigger clone sits one base away, suggesting this may be a read error. CDR3 residues: CSGCSGRSYTQYF. CDR3 coding DNA: TGCAGCGGGTGTAGCGGGAGATCCTATACGCAGTATTTT. This rearrangement joins TRBV29-1 to TRBJ2-3; 9 positions match TRBD2. J gave up 7 bases and V 7 bases, and 9 bases lay outside the gene matches. Germline loops: CDR1 SQVTM, CDR2 ANQGSEA. The CDR3 sequence is 13 residues long.

Of note for this clonotype: A much bigger clone sits one base away, suggesting this may be a read error. The gene calls are TRBV4-3 and TRBJ1-5; 8 nucleotides agree with TRBD1. The germline V gene has CDR1 LGHNA and CDR2 YSLEER. This CDR3 is 16 amino acids long. The DNA of the CDR3 is TGTGCCAGCAGCCGAGGGACAGGTGTCAGCAATCAGCCCCAGCATTTT. Amino acids: CASSRGTGVSNQPQHF.

A word on this clonotype: Sequence at one end of the junction differs from germline and may be a read error. The chain uses TRBV29-1 and TRBJ2-1; perhaps TRBD2 as D (5 bases). Germline CDR1 is SQVTM and CDR2 is ANQGSEA. There are 18 residues in the CDR3. The CDR3 spells CSVEGPMANSVSYNEQFF. CDR3 bases: TGCAGCGTTGAAGGCCCAATGGCCAATAGCGTCTCCTACAATGAACAGTTCTTC.

About this clonotype: With a much larger clone just one base away, this may be a read error. CDR3 protein: CSVEGTDYGYTF. The CDR3 coding sequence is TGCAGCGTTGAGGGCACCGACTATGGCTACACCTTC. This chain joins TRBV29-1 and TRBJ1-2; D is unclear. V gave up 3 bases and J gave up 3 bases, with 8 bases separating them. The CDR3 has 12 residues. CDR1 and CDR2 from the germline V gene are SQVTM and ANQGSEA.

V and J are TRBV5-1 and TRBJ2-5; D remains ambiguous. Trimming cost V 7 bases and J 3 bases, with 16 bases left between them. Germline-derived CDR1 and CDR2 are SGHRS and YFSETQ. The CDR3 is 14 amino acids. The CDR3 region has the DNA TGCGCCAGCGACGAGGTTGGCACAGAAGAGACCCAGTACTTC. The encoded protein is CASDEVGTEETQYF.

In the case of this clonotype: Sequence at one end of the junction differs from germline and may be a read error. The V and J genes are TRBV10-3 and TRBJ2-3; possibly TRBD2 for D (5 bases). The CDR3 sequence is 13 residues long. Germline CDR1 ENHRY, CDR2 SYGVKD. CDR3 coding DNA: TGTGTCATCATGGGTACTAGAAGCGATACGCAGTATTTT. Its protein is CVIMGTRSDTQYF.

Worth noting for this clonotype: This may be a read error, as it is one base from a much larger clone. The chain combines TRBV29-1 with TRBJ2-3, with D possibly being TRBD2 (6 bases). Germline V gene data show CDR1 as SQVTM and CDR2 as ANQGSEA. The CDR3 runs 12 residues. The CDR3 is CSVEMIGRGQDF. The CDR3 nucleotides read TGCAGCGTTGAAATGATAGGGCGGGGTCAGGATTTT.

With respect to this clonotype: Germline and junction disagree at one end, which may indicate a read error. V usage is TRBV6-6 and J usage is TRBJ2-3, with D unresolved. Germline V gene data show CDR1 as MNHNY and CDR2 as SVGAGI (reference sequence). The CDR3 totals 12 residues. CDR3 loop: CASGYGRDTQYF. CDR3 bases: TGTGCCAGCGGTTACGGTCGAGATACGCAATATTTT.

As for this clonotype: The CDR3 does not end in the conserved phenylalanine or tryptophan, so this is likely a read error. V usage is TRBV29-1 and J usage is TRBJ2-1, with D perhaps TRBD1 or TRBD2 (6 bases each). Germline values: CDR1 SQVTM, CDR2 ANQGSEA. The CDR3 contains 13 residues. V shed 7 bases and J shed 8 bases, with 18 bases lying between them. Written as DNA, the CDR3 is TGCAGCGATCTACAGGGAGGTAGCGATGAGCAGTTCCTC. It encodes CSDLQGGSDEQFL.

This clonotype was detected only a few times. The rearrangement links TRBV29-1 to TRBJ2-3; TRBD2 might be the D (5 bases). Per the germline V gene, CDR1 is SQVTM and CDR2 is ANQGSEA. The CDR3 has 14 amino acids. Trimming cost V 1 base and J 0 bases, with 8 bases left between them. CDR3 protein: CSVEGGMSTDTQYF. The CDR3 DNA sequence: TGCAGCGTTGAAGGAGGGATGAGCACAGATACGCAGTATTTT.